This note documents a single T cell receptor beta chain sequence. This entry is derived from a study of T cell changes during pregnancy in multiple sclerosis. Sequencing used immunoSEQ multiplex PCR; TCRdb keeps in-frame clones, though not all of them. The sample has about 110,000 clones; about 90% are singletons. The sequence was collected from a female donor with multiple sclerosis, enrolled in a pregnancy study. Specimen: peripheral blood, collected before pregnancy.

In nucleotides, the CDR3 is TGTGCCAGCAGCTTACGGGACAGGGTCTACGAGCAGTACTTC. Translating gives CASSLRDRVYEQYF. The rearrangement uses TRBV7-9 and TRBJ2-7; TRBD1 matches 9 bases. The V gene's germline CDR1 is SEHNR and CDR2 FQNEAQ (reference sequence). After removal of 2 bases from V and 3 bases from J, the junction contained 2 bases not matched to a gene. The CDR3 runs 14 residues.